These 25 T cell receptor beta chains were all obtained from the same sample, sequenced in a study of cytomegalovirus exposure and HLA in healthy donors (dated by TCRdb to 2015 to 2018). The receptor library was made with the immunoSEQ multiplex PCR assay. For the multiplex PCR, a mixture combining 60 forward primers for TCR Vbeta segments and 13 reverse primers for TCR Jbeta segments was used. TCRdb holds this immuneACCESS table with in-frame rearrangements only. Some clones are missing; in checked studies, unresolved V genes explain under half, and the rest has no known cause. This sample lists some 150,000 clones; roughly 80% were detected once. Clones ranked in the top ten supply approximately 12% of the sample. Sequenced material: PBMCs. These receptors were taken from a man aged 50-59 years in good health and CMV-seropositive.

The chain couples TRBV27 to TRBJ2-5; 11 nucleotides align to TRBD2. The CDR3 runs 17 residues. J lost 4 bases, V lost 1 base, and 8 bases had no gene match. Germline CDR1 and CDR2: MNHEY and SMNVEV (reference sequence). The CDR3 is CASSLFGTSGGRETQYF. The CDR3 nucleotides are TGTGCCAGCAGTTTATTCGGGACTAGCGGTGGCCGAGAGACCCAGTACTTC.

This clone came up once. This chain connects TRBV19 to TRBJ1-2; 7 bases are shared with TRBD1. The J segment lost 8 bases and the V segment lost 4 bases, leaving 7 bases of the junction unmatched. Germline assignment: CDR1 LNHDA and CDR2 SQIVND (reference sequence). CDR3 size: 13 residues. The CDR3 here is CASSTEQGSGYTF. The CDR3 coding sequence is TGTGCCAGTAGTACCGAACAGGGGAGCGGCTACACCTTC. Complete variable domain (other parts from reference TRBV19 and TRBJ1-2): DGGITQSPKYLFRKEGQNVTLSCEQNLNHDAMYWYRQDPGQGLRLIYYSQIVNDFQKGDIAEGYSVSREKKESFPLTVTSAQKNPTAFYLCASSTEQGSGYTFGSGTRLTVV.

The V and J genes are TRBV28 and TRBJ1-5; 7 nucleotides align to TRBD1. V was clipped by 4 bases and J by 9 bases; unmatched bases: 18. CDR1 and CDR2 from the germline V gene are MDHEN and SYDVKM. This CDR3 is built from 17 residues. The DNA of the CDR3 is TGTGCCAGCAGTTATCCCTCGGAAGGGGGCAGTTGGGCGCCCCAGCATTTT. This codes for CASSYPSEGGSWAPQHF.

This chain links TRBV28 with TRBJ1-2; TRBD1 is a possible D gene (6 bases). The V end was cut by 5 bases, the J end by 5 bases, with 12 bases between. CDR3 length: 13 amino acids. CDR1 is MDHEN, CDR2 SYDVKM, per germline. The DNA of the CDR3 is TGTGCCAGCAGTCGATGGACAGTGTATGGCTACACCTTC. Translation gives CASSRWTVYGYTF.

The CDR3 DNA is TGTGCCAGTAGTATAGCGCCAGTCAACACCGGGGAGCTGTTTTTT. Its translation: CASSIAPVNTGELFF. This chain links TRBV19 with TRBJ2-2; no clear D gene. Trimming shortened V by 1 base and J by 2 bases, and 8 bases separated the two germline ends. This CDR3 has 15 amino acids. Germline V gene data show CDR1 as LNHDA and CDR2 as SQIVND (reference sequence).

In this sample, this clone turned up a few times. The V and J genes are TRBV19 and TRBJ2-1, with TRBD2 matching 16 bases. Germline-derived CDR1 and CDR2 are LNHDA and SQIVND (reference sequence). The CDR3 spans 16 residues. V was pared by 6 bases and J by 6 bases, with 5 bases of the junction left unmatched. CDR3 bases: TGTGCCAGTAGAGCGGGACTAGCGGGAGGGCCCAATGAGCAGTTCTTC. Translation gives CASRAGLAGGPNEQFF. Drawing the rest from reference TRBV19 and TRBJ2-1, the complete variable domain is DGGITQSPKYLFRKEGQNVTLSCEQNLNHDAMYWYRQDPGQGLRLIYYSQIVNDFQKGDIAEGYSVSREKKESFPLTVTSAQKNPTAFYLCASRAGLAGGPNEQFFGPGTRLTVL.

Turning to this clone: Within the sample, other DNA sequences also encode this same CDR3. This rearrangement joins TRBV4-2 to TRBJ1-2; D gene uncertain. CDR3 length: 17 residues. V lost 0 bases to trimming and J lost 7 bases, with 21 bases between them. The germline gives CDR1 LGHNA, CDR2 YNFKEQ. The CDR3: CASSQEVSRTAEGGYTF. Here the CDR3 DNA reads TGTGCCAGCAGCCAAGAAGTTTCGCGGACTGCCGAGGGTGGCTACACCTTC.

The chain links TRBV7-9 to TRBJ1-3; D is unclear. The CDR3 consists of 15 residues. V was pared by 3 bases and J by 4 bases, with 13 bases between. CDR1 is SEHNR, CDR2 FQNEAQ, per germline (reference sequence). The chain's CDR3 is CASSLIGFAGNTIYF. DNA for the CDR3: TGTGCCAGCAGCTTGATCGGGTTCGCCGGAAACACCATATATTTT.

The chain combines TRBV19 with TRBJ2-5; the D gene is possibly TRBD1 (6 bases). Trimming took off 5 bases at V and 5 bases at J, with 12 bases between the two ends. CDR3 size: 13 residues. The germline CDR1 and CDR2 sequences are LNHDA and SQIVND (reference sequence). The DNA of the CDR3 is TGTGCCAGTAGTTGGGGGCGCGAGGAGACCCAGTACTTC. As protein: CASSWGREETQYF.

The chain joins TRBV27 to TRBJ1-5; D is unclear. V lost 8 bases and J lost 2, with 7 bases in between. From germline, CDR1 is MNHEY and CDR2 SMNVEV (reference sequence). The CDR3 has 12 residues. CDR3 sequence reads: CASWAGNQPQHF. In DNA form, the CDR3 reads TGTGCCAGCTGGGCAGGCAATCAGCCCCAGCATTTT.

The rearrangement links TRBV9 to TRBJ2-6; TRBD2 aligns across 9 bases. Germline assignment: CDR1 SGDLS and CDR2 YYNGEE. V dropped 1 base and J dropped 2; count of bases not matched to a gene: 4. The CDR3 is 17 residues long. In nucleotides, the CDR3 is TGTGCCAGCAGCGTACTGCGGGGGGGTCCTGGGGCCAACGTCCTGACTTTC. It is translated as CASSVLRGGPGANVLTF. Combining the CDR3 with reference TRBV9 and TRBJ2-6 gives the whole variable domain DSGVTQTPKHLITATGQRVTLRCSPRSGDLSVYWYQQSLDQGLQFLIQYYNGEERAKGNILERFSAQQFPDLHSELNLSSLELGDSALYFCASSVLRGGPGANVLTFGAGSRLTVL.

The CDR3 DNA reads TGTGCCAGCAGTGAAGCTAGCAAGAGCACAGATACGCAGTATTTT. It specifies CASSEASKSTDTQYF. The chain has TRBV6-1 and TRBJ2-3; no firm D call. The CDR3 has 15 amino acids. Trimming removed 0 bases from V and 0 bases from J, with 7 bases in between. CDR1 and CDR2 from the germline V gene are MNHNS and SASEGT.

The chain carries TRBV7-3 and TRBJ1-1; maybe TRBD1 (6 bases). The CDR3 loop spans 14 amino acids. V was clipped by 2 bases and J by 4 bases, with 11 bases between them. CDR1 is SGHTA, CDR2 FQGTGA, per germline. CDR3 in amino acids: CASSLAGGGTEAFF. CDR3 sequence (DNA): TGTGCCAGCAGCTTAGCGGGGGGCGGCACTGAAGCTTTCTTT.

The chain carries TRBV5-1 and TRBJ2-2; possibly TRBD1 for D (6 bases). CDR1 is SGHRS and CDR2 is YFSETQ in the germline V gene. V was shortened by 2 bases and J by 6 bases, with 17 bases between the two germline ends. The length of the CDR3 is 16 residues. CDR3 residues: CASSFGGAVDAGELFF. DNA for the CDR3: TGCGCCAGCAGCTTTGGGGGCGCGGTCGACGCCGGGGAGCTGTTTTTT.

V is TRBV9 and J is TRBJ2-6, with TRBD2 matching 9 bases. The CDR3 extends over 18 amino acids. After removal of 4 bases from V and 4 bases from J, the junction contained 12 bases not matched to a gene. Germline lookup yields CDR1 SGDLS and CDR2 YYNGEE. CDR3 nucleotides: TGTGCCAGCAGCCGACAAGGGGGACTAGCTCTCGGGGCCAACGTCCTGACTTTC. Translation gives CASSRQGGLALGANVLTF.

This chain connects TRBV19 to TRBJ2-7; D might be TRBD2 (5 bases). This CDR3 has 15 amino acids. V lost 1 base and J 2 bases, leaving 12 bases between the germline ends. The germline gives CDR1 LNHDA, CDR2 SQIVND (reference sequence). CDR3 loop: CASSIGVANPYEQYF. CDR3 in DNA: TGTGCCAGTAGTATAGGGGTAGCGAACCCCTACGAGCAGTACTTC.

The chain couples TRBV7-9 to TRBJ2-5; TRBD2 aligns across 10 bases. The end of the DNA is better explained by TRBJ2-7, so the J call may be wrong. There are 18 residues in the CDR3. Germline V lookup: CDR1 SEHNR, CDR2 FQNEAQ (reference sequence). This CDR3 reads CASSLETAFTSGAYEQYF. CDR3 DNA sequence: TGTGCCAGCAGCTTAGAAACGGCCTTTACTAGCGGGGCCTACGAGCAGTACTTC.

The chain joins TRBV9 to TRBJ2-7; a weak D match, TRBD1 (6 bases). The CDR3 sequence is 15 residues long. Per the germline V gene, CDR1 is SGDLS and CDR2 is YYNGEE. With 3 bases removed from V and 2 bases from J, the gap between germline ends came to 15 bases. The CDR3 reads CASSASGAETYEQYF. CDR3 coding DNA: TGTGCCAGCAGCGCTTCAGGGGCTGAAACCTACGAGCAGTACTTC. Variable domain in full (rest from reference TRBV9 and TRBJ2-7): DSGVTQTPKHLITATGQRVTLRCSPRSGDLSVYWYQQSLDQGLQFLIQYYNGEERAKGNILERFSAQQFPDLHSELNLSSLELGDSALYFCASSASGAETYEQYFGPGTRLTVT.

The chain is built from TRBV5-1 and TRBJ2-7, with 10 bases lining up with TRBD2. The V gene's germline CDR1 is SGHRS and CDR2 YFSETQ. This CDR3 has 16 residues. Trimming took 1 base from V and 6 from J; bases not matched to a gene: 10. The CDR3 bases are TGCGCCAGCAGCTTGCGGCTAGCGGGAGTACTTGGCGAGCAGTACTTC. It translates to CASSLRLAGVLGEQYF.

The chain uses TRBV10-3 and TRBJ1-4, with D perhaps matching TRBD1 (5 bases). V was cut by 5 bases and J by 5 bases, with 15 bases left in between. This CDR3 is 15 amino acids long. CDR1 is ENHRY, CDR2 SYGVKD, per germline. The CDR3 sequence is CAISPSDRNNEKLFF. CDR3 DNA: TGTGCCATCAGTCCCTCCGACAGAAACAATGAAAAACTGTTTTTT.

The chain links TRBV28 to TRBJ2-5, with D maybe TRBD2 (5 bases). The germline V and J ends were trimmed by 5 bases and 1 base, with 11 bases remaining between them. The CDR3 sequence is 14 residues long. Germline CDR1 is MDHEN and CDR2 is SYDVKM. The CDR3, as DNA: TGTGCCAGCAGTCCCCAGGACTTCCAAGAGACCCAGTACTTC. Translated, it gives CASSPQDFQETQYF.

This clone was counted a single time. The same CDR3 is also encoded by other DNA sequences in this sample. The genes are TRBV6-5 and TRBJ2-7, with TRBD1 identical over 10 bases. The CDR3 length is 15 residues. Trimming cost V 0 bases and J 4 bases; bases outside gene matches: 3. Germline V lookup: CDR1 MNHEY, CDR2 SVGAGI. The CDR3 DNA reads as TGTGCCAGCAGTTACTCGACAGGGGGCCCATACGAGCAGTACTTC. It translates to CASSYSTGGPYEQYF.

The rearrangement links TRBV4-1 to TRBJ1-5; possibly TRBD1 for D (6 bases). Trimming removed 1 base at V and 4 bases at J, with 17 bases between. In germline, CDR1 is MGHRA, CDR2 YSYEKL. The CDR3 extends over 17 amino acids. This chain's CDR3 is CASSQAAQGLANQPQHF. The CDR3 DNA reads TGCGCCAGCAGCCAAGCAGCACAGGGCCTCGCAAATCAGCCCCAGCATTTT.

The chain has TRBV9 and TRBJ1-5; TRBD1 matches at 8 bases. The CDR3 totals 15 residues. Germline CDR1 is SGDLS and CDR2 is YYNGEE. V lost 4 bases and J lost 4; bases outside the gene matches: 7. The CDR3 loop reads CASSPGQGSNQPQHF. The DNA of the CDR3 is TGTGCCAGCAGCCCCGGACAGGGAAGTAATCAGCCCCAGCATTTT.

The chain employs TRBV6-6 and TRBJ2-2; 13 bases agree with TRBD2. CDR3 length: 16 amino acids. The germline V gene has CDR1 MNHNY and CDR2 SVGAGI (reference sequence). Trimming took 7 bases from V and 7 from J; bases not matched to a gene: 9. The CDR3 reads CASTSRGLAGVGELFF. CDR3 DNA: TGTGCCAGCACTAGCCGCGGACTAGCGGGGGTCGGGGAGCTGTTTTTT.